This entry lists 13 T cell receptor beta chains sequenced from one sample in a study of blood T cell repertoires in COVID-19. Repertoires were generated with immunoSEQ multiplex PCR, while TCRdb's copy carries only in-frame clones and drops some. The repertoire holds 190,000 or so clones, with about nine tenths as singletons. Specimen: peripheral blood. These receptors originate from a man aged 35 to 55 with acute or convalescent COVID-19.

The rearrangement uses TRBV10-3 and TRBJ2-6; D is unresolved. Trimming shortened V by 7 bases and J by 0 bases, and 7 bases separated the two germline ends. The germline gives CDR1 ENHRY, CDR2 SYGVKD. The CDR3 runs to 14 residues. CDR3 sequence reads: CAIKRDSGANVLTF. The DNA of the CDR3 is TGTGCCATCAAAAGAGACTCTGGGGCCAACGTCCTGACTTTC.

The chain is built from TRBV19 and TRBJ1-4, with 8 bases identical to TRBD1. The V segment lost 3 bases and the J segment 8 bases; nucleotides outside the gene matches: 8. This CDR3 is 15 amino acids long. CDR1 LNHDA and CDR2 SQIVND come from the germline V gene (reference sequence). The CDR3 DNA reads TGTGCCAGTAGTATGAGGGGCAGGGGGCACGAAAAACTGTTTTTT. This gives the protein CASSMRGRGHEKLFF.

The genes are TRBV4-1 and TRBJ1-2; D is perhaps TRBD1 (5 bases). The CDR3 contains 17 residues. V lost 0 bases to trimming and J lost 3 bases, with 17 bases between them. Germline lookup yields CDR1 MGHRA and CDR2 YSYEKL. The chain's CDR3 is CASSQDILQKGYYGYTF. The CDR3 coding sequence is TGCGCCAGCAGCCAAGATATTTTGCAGAAGGGGTACTATGGCTACACCTTC.

The rearrangement uses TRBV7-2 and TRBJ2-2; TRBD1 matches 10 bases. CDR3 length: 15 amino acids. Germline CDR1 SGHTA, CDR2 FQGNSA. J lost 5 bases, V lost 5 bases, and 5 bases had no gene match. CDR3 nucleotide sequence: TGTGCCAGCAGCCCATGGGACAGGGGTACCGGGGAGCTGTTTTTT. Residues: CASSPWDRGTGELFF.

Comments on this clone: The sample holds other DNA sequences that translate to the same CDR3. The rearrangement joins TRBV23-1 to TRBJ2-7; a weak D match, TRBD1 (6 bases). TRBV23-1 is placed among ORFs of uncertain function. Trimming took off 2 bases at V and 1 base at J, with 12 bases between the two ends. The CDR3 runs 15 residues. CDR3 sequence: CASSQSRGFSYEQYF. For the CDR3, the DNA is TGCGCCAGCAGTCAAAGCAGGGGTTTTTCCTACGAGCAGTACTTC.

The chain joins TRBV7-7 to TRBJ2-3; 9 nucleotides align to TRBD2. Losses at the gene ends were 1 base for V and 1 base for J; bases not matched to a gene: 0. Germline CDR1 is SSHAT and CDR2 is FNYEAQ (reference sequence). The CDR3 contains 15 residues. The CDR3 spells CASSLGTSGTDTQYF. The CDR3 region has the DNA TGTGCCAGCAGCTTAGGGACTAGCGGCACAGATACGCAGTATTTT. The whole variable domain, filled in from reference TRBV7-7 and TRBJ2-3, reads GAGVSQSPRYKVTKRGQDVTLRCDPISSHATLYWYQQALGQGPEFLTYFNYEAQPDKSGLPSDRFSAERPEGSISTLTIQRTEQRDSAMYRCASSLGTSGTDTQYFGPGTRLTVL.

This clone was seen once. This sequence joins TRBV27 and TRBJ2-7; no clear D gene. The CDR3 consists of 14 residues. Germline V gene data show CDR1 as MNHEY and CDR2 as SMNVEV (reference sequence). The V gene lost 3 bases and the J gene lost 0 bases, with 9 bases spanning the gap. Here the CDR3 reads CASSFQVSSYEQYF. The CDR3 DNA follows: TGTGCCAGCAGTTTCCAGGTTAGCTCCTACGAGCAGTACTTC.

V usage is TRBV25-1 and J usage is TRBJ2-3, with 8 bases fitting TRBD1. The ends lost 10 bases at V and 5 bases at J; junction bases unmatched: 11. Germline lookup yields CDR1 MGHDK and CDR2 SYGVNS. This CDR3 has 14 residues. DNA of the CDR3: TGTGCCACCTCCAGGGGGCCTGCTGAAGATACGCAGTATTTT. This gives the protein CATSRGPAEDTQYF.

The chain couples TRBV4-1 to TRBJ2-6; 8 bases agree with TRBD1. J lost 0 bases, V lost 4 bases, and 5 bases had no gene match. CDR3 length equals 17 residues. Germline values: CDR1 MGHRA, CDR2 YSYEKL. CDR3 DNA: TGCGCCAGCAGCCTTGGGACAGGTCGCTCTGGGGCCAACGTCCTGACTTTC. This translates into CASSLGTGRSGANVLTF.

J is TRBJ1-1 and V is TRBV6-4; D is possibly TRBD1 (5 bases). CDR1 is MRHNA and CDR2 is SNTAGT in the germline V gene. Trimming removed 6 bases at V and 5 bases at J, with 16 bases between. CDR3 size: 14 residues. CDR3 nucleotide sequence: TGTGCCAGCAGGGTCCGGGGGTCGAGTACTGAAGCTTTCTTT. Protein sequence: CASRVRGSSTEAFF.

V gene TRBV9 combines with J gene TRBJ1-4, with D unclear. The CDR3 runs 15 residues. Trimming stripped 0 bases from V and 8 bases from J, with 14 bases between. The germline gives CDR1 SGDLS, CDR2 YYNGEE. The CDR3 reads CASSVGILPGEKLFF. The CDR3 DNA reads as TGTGCCAGCAGCGTAGGGATTTTACCGGGAGAAAAACTGTTTTTT.

This chain links TRBV28 with TRBJ1-1; perhaps TRBD1 as D (5 bases). The germline V and J ends were trimmed by 6 bases and 5 bases, with 10 bases remaining between them. This CDR3 has 12 residues. CDR1 MDHEN and CDR2 SYDVKM come from the germline V gene. The CDR3 sequence is CASRSGGTEAFF. CDR3 nucleotide sequence: TGTGCCAGCAGGTCGGGGGGGACTGAAGCTTTCTTT.

The CDR3 is CASSILRNYNEQFF. The CDR3 DNA reads as TGTGCCAGTAGTATTTTGCGGAACTACAATGAGCAGTTCTTC. The rearrangement joins TRBV19 to TRBJ2-1; no definite D call. The CDR3 sequence is 14 residues long. Trimming cost V 3 bases and J 3 bases, with 9 bases left between them. Germline CDR1 is LNHDA and CDR2 is SQIVND (reference sequence).